This TCR beta chain was retrieved from a study of shared clonotypes between healthy human individuals. Germline values: CDR1 SGHRS, CDR2 YFSETQ. CDR3 length equals 13 residues. Trimming cost V 6 bases and J 1 base, with 9 bases left between them. This table comes from immunoSEQ multiplex PCR, and its TCRdb copy is limited to in-frame clones, with some not included. The data hold roughly 400,000 clones, with around 96% observed a single time. The V gene is TRBV5-1, the J gene TRBJ2-3; D is undetermined. The receptor was derived from a man between 25 and 39 years old in good health. Sequencing was performed on memory CD8+ T cells sorted from blood. Subset defined: CD45RO+ cells pooled with CCR7-negative TemRA cells. The CDR3 here is CASTSHRTDTQYF. The CDR3 DNA reads TGCGCCAGCACCTCCCACCGCACAGATACGCAGTATTTT.